This T cell receptor beta chain comes out of a study of T-cell reconstitution after alpha-beta-depleted transplantation in children. There are a few counts of this clonotype. J lost 3 bases, V lost 8 bases, and 16 bases had no gene match. The CDR3 spans 19 residues. Germline values: CDR1 LGHNA, CDR2 YNFKEQ. For TCRbeta, the library was prepared with unique molecular identifiers. TCRdb passed the PCR reads through MiXCR, listing each CDR3 protein once. Of about 540,000 distinct CDR3 sequences listed, about 17% were seen once; the top ten hold approximately 3%. The receptor comes from a human donor who donated a stem cell graft to a child with acute lymphoblastic leukemia. The specimen comprised PBMCs from the stem cell graft donor, sampled from the stem cell graft. V usage is TRBV4-2 and J usage is TRBJ2-2; 12 positions agree with TRBD2. In DNA, the CDR3 is TGTGCCAGCCAGGGTGGCTACACTACTAGCGGGAGGCACACCGGGGAGCTGTTTTTT. Amino acids: CASQGGYTTSGRHTGELFF.